The 6 T cell receptor beta chains below come from one sample, sequenced in a study of blood T cell repertoires in COVID-19. The repertoire was sequenced with immunoSEQ multiplex PCR; TCRdb's copy has only in-frame clones and lacks some. This sample has 350,000 to 400,000 clones, with about 90% found just once. The sample comprised peripheral blood. These receptors originate from a man aged 18 to 30 with active or convalescent COVID-19.

This sequence joins TRBV15 and TRBJ1-5; D possibly corresponds to TRBD1 (5 bases). This CDR3 has 13 amino acids. V was trimmed by 5 bases and J by 6 bases, leaving 11 bases between them. Germline CDR1 is LNHNV and CDR2 is YYDKDF (reference sequence). The CDR3 spells CATSGYRFQPQHF. The CDR3 nucleotides are TGTGCCACCAGCGGATACAGGTTTCAGCCCCAGCATTTT.

The sample holds one count of this clone. CDR3 sequence (DNA): TGTGCCAGCAGCGTAGGAATAGGGACAGGCTCCTACAATGAGCAGTTCTTC. Encoded protein: CASSVGIGTGSYNEQFF. V is TRBV9 and J is TRBJ2-1, with 8 bases lining up with TRBD1. Trimming took 0 bases from V and 0 from J; bases not matched to a gene: 5. Germline lookup yields CDR1 SGDLS and CDR2 YYNGEE. The CDR3 sequence is 17 residues long.

This chain uses TRBV7-9 with TRBJ2-7; the match to TRBD2 covers 10 bases. The junction had 8 bases not matched to a gene; V was cut back by 4 bases and J by 5 bases. CDR1 is SEHNR, CDR2 FQNEAQ, per germline (reference sequence). The CDR3 is 15 residues long. The CDR3 here is CASSSEREGPDEQYF. CDR3 nucleotide sequence: TGTGCCAGCAGCTCCGAGCGGGAGGGCCCCGACGAGCAGTACTTC.

The gene calls are TRBV30 and TRBJ2-5; TRBD2 is a possible D gene (5 bases). Trimming cost V 4 bases and J 5 bases, with 14 bases left between them. The CDR3 is 13 amino acids. The germline V gene encodes CDR1 GTSNPN and CDR2 SVGIG (reference sequence). The CDR3 coding sequence is TGTGCCTGGACGCGGAGGATTAGGGAGACCCAGTACTTC. This translates into CAWTRRIRETQYF.

V usage is TRBV10-3 and J usage is TRBJ1-3; D remains unclear. There are 16 residues in the CDR3. Germline V gene sequence: CDR1 ENHRY, CDR2 SYGVKD. Trimming shortened V by 2 bases and J by 0 bases, and 11 bases separated the two germline ends. In nucleotides, the CDR3 is TGTGCCATCAGTGAGGCTCCCCGGAGCTCTGGAAACACCATATATTTT. Translated, it gives CAISEAPRSSGNTIYF.

The J gene is TRBJ2-7, the V gene TRBV27; 8 nucleotides match TRBD1. The trim removed 5 bases at V and 3 bases at J, leaving 9 bases unmatched. The germline CDR1 and CDR2 sequences are MNHEY and SMNVEV (reference sequence). The CDR3 length is 15 residues. This CDR3 is CASSLRTGIGYEQYF. In nucleotides, the CDR3 is TGTGCCAGCAGTCTCCGGACAGGGATTGGCTACGAGCAGTACTTC.